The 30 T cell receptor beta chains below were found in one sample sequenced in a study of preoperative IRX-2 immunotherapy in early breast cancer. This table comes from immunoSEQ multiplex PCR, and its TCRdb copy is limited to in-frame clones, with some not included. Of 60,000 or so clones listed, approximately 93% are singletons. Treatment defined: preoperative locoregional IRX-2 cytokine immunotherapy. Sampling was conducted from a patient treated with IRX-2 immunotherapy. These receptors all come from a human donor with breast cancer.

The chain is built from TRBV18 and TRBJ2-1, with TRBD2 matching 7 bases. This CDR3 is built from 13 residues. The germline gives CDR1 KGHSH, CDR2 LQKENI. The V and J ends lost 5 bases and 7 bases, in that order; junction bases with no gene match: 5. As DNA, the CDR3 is TGTGCCAGCTCAGGAGCGGGGCAGAATGAGCAGTTCTTC. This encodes CASSGAGQNEQFF.

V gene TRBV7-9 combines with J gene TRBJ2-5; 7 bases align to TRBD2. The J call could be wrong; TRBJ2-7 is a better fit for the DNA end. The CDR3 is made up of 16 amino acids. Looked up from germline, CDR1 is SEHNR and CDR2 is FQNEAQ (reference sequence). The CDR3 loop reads CASSPGDGRISYEQYF. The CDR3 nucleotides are TGTGCCAGCAGCCCCGGGGACGGGAGGATTTCCTACGAGCAGTACTTC.

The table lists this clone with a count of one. The CDR3 DNA reads TGTGCCAGTAGTATACCGGGTTTCGGAGAGACCCAGTACTTC. Translated: CASSIPGFGETQYF. The rearrangement links TRBV19 to TRBJ2-5; D gene ambiguous. This CDR3 has 14 amino acids. Germline V CDR1 and CDR2: LNHDA, SQIVND (reference sequence). V lost 2 bases and J lost 4, with 11 bases in between.

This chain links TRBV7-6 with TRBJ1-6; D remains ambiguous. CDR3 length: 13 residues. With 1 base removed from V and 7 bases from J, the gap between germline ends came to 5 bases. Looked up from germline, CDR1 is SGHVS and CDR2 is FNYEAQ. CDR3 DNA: TGTGCCAGCAGCTTAGAGGTGAATTCACCCCTCCACTTT. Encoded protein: CASSLEVNSPLHF.

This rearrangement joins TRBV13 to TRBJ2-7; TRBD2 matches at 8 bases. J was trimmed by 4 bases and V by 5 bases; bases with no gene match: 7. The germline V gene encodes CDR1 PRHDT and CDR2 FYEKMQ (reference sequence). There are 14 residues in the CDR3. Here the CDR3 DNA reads TGTGCCAGCAGCCCCACGGAGCGGGGGTACGAGCAGTACTTC. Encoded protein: CASSPTERGYEQYF.

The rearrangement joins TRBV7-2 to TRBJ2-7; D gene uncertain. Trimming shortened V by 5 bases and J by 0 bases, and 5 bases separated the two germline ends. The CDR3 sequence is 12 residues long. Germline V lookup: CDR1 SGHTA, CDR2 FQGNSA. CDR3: CASSPSSYEQYF. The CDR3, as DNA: TGTGCCAGCAGCCCGAGCTCCTACGAGCAGTACTTC.

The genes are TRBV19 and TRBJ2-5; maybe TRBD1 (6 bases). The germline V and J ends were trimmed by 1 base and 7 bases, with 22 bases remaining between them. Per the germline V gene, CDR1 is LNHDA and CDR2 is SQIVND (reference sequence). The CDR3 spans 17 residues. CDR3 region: CASSIVTVRGEVGTQYF. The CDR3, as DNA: TGTGCCAGTAGTATAGTGACCGTCAGGGGTGAAGTCGGGACCCAGTACTTC. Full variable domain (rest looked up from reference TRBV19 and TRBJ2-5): DGGITQSPKYLFRKEGQNVTLSCEQNLNHDAMYWYRQDPGQGLRLIYYSQIVNDFQKGDIAEGYSVSREKKESFPLTVTSAQKNPTAFYLCASSIVTVRGEVGTQYFGPGTRLLVL.

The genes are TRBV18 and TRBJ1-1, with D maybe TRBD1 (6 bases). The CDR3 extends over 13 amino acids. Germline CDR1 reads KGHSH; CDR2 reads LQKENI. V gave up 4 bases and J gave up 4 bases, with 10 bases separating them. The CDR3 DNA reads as TGTGCCAGCTCACAGGGGGTTGGCACTGAAGCTTTCTTT. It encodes CASSQGVGTEAFF.

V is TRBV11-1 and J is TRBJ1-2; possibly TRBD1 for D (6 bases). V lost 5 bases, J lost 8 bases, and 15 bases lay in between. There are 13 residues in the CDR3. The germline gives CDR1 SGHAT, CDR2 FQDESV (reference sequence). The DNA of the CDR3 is TGTGCCAGCAGCCCCGGGACAACTTGGGGCTACACCTTC. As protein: CASSPGTTWGYTF.

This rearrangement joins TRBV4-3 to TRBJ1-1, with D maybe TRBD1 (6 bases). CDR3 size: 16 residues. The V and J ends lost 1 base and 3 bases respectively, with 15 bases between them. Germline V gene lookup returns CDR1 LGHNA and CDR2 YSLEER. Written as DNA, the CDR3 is TGCGCCAGCAGCCAAGGAATGGGGGGCTGGTACACTGAAGCTTTCTTT. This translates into CASSQGMGGWYTEAFF.

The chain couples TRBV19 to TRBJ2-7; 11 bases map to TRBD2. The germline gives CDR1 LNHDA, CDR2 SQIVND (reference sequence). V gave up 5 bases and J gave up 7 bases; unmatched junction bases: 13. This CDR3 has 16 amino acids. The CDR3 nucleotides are TGTGCCAGTAGTCTACACATAGCGGGAGGGCCATATGAGCAGTACTTC. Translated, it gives CASSLHIAGGPYEQYF.

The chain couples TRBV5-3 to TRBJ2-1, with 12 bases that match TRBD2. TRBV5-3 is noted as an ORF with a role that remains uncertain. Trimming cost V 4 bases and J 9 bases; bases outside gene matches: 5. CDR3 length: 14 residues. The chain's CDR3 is CARSRLAGAGEQFF. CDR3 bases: TGTGCCAGAAGCCGACTAGCGGGAGCAGGTGAGCAGTTCTTC.

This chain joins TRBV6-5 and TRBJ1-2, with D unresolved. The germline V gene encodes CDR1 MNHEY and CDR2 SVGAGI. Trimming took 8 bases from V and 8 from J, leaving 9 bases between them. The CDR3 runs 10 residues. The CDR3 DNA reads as TGTGCCAGCTTCGGGCACGGCTACACCTTC. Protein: CASFGHGYTF.

The CDR3, as DNA: TGTGCCAGCAGTTCGACCTCATCAAAAAGGAACATTCAGTACTTC. This translates into CASSSTSSKRNIQYF. The gene calls are TRBV7-2 and TRBJ2-4; no firm D call. Between the trimmed V and J ends, which lost 6 bases and 7 bases, there was a span of 19 bases. The CDR3 runs to 15 residues. Germline CDR1 SGHTA, CDR2 FQGNSA.

CDR3 sequence: CASSPLWILGQANGYTF. The CDR3 region has the DNA TGTGCCAGCAGCCCGCTTTGGATCCTGGGGCAGGCAAATGGCTACACCTTC. The V gene is TRBV5-5, the J gene TRBJ1-2, with D maybe TRBD1 (5 bases). CDR1 is SGHKS, CDR2 YYEKEE, per germline (reference sequence). The CDR3 has 17 amino acids. Trimming pared 4 bases from V and 6 bases from J, leaving 25 bases between.

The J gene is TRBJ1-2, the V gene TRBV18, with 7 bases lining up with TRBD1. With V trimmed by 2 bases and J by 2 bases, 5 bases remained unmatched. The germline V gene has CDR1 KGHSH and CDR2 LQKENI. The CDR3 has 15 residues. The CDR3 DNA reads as TGTGCCAGCTCACCAGGGGGACAGTCCAACTATGGCTACACCTTC. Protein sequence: CASSPGGQSNYGYTF.

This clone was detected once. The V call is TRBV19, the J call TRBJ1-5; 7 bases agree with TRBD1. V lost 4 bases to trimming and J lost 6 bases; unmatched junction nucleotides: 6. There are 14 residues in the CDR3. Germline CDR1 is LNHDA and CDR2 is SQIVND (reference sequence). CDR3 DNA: TGTGCCAGTAGTAACAGGGGTTCAATTCAGCCCCAGCATTTT. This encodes CASSNRGSIQPQHF.

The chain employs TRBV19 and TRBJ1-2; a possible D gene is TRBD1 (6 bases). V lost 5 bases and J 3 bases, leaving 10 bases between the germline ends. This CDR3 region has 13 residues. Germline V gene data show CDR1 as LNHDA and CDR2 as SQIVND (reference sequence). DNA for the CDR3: TGTGCCAGTAGTGGGGAGGGGGACTATGGCTACACCTTC. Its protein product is CASSGEGDYGYTF.

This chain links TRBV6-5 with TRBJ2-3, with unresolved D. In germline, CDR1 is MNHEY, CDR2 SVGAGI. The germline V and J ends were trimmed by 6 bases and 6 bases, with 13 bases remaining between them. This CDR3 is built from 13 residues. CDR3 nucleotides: TGTGCCAGCAGGAGGACCCTTGAGGATACGCAGTATTTT. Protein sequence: CASRRTLEDTQYF.

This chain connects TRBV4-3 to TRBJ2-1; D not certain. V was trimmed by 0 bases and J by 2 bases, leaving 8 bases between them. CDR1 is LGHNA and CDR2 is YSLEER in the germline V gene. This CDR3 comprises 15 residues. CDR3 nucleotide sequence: TGCGCCAGCAGCCAAGATCGGACGGCCTACAATGAGCAGTTCTTC. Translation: CASSQDRTAYNEQFF.

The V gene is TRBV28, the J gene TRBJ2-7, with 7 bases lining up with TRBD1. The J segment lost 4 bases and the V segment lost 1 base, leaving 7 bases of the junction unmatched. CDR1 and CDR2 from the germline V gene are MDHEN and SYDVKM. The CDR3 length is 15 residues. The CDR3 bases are TGTGCCAGCAGTTTATCCTCGACAGGGCAGTACGAGCAGTACTTC. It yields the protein CASSLSSTGQYEQYF.

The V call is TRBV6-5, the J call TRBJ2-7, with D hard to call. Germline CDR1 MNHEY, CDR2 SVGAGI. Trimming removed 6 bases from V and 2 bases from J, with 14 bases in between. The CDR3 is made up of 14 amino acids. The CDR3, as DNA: TGTGCCAGCAGCCCCGGAGACGGTCCCTACGAGCAGTACTTC. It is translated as CASSPGDGPYEQYF.

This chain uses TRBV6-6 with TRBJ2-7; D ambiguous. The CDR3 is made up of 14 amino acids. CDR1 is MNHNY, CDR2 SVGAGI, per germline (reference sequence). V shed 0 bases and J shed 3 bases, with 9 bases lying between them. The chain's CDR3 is CASSYSPWGYEQYF. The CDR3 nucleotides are TGTGCCAGCAGTTACTCCCCATGGGGCTACGAGCAGTACTTC.

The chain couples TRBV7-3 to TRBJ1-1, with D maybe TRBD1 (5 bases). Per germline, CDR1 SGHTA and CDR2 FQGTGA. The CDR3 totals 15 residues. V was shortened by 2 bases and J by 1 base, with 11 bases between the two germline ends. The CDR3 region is CASSLVVRANTEAFF. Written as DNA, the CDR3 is TGTGCCAGCAGCTTAGTCGTCAGGGCGAACACTGAAGCTTTCTTT.

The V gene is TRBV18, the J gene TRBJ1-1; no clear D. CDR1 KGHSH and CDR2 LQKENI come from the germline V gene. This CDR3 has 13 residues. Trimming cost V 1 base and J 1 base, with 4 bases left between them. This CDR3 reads CASSPRQNTEAFF. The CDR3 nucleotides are TGTGCCAGCTCACCACGACAGAACACTGAAGCTTTCTTT. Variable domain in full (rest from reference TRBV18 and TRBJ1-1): NAGVMQNPRHLVRRRGQEARLRCSPMKGHSHVYWYRQLPEEGLKFMVYLQKENIIDESGMPKERFSAEFPKEGPSILRIQQVVRGDSAAYFCASSPRQNTEAFFGQGTRLTVV.

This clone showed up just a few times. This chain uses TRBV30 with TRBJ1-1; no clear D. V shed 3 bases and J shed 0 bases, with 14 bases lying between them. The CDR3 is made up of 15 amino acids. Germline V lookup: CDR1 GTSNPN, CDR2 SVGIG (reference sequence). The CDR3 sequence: CAWRHFRELNTEAFF. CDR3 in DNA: TGTGCCTGGAGACATTTCCGGGAGTTGAACACTGAAGCTTTCTTT.

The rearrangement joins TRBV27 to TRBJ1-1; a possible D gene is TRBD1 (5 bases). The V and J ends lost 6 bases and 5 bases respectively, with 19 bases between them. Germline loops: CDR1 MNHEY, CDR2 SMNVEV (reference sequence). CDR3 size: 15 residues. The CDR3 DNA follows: TGTGCCAGCAGGGAGGCGGGACGGAGAGGGACTGAAGCTTTCTTT. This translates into CASREAGRRGTEAFF.

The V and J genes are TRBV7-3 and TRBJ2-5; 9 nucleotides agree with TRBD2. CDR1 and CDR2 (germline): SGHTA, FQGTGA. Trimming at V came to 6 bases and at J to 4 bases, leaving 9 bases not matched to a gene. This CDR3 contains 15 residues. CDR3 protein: CASSLAGEGPETQYF. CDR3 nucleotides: TGTGCCAGCAGTTTAGCGGGAGAGGGGCCAGAGACCCAGTACTTC.

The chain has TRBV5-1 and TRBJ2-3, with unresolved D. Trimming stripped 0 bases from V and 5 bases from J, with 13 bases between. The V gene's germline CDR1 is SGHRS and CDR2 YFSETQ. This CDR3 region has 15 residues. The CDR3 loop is CASSLVGAPRDTQYF. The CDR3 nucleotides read TGCGCCAGCAGCTTGGTTGGAGCCCCCCGAGATACGCAGTATTTT. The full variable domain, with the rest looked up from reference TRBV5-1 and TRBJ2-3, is KAGVTQTPRYLIKTRGQQVTLSCSPISGHRSVSWYQQTPGQGLQFLFEYFSETQRNKGNFPGRFSGRQFSNSRSEMNVSTLELGDSALYLCASSLVGAPRDTQYFGPGTRLTVL.

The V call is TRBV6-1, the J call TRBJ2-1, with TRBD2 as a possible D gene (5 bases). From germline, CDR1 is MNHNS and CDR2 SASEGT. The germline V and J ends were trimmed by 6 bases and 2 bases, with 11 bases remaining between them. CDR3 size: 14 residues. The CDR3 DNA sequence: TGTGCCAGCAGGTGGGAGTCCACCTACAATGAGCAGTTCTTC. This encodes CASRWESTYNEQFF.